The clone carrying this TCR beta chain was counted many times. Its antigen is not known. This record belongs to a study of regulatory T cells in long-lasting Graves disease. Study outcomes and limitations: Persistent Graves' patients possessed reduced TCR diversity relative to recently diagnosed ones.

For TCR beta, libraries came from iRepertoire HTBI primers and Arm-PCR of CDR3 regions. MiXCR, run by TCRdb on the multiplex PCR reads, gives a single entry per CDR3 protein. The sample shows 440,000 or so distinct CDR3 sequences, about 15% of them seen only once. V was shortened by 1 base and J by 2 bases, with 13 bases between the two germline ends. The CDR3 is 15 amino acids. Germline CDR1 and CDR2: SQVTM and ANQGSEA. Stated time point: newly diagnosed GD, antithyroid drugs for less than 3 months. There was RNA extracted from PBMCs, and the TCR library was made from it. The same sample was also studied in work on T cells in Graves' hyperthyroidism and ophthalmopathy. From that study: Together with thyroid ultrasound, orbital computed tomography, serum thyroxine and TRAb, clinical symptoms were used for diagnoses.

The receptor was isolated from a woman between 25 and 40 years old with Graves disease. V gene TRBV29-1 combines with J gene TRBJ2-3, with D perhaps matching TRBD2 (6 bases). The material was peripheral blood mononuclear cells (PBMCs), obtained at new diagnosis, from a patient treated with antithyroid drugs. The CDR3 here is CSVEGAGYNTDTQYF. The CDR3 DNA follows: TGCAGCGTTGAAGGCGCGGGGTATAACACAGATACGCAGTATTTT.